This TCR beta chain was sequenced during a study of cytomegalovirus exposure and HLA in healthy donors. A note on this clone: Its antigen is unidentified.

This CDR3 comprises 13 residues. The germline V gene encodes CDR1 SNHLY and CDR2 FYNNEI. After removal of 10 bases from V and 8 bases from J, the junction contained 6 bases not matched to a gene. Both 60 Vbeta primers and 13 Jbeta primers went into the PCR. TCRdb keeps only in-frame clones here, not all; method: immunoSEQ multiplex PCR. This table has 150,000 to 200,000 clones, about 85% appearing once. General study findings and limits: DRB1 had the most TCR associations and HLA-C the fewest, a later analysis found, with rates varying by HLA locus. In a later analysis, at a false discovery rate of 0.05, approximately 18,000 TCR beta sequences were associated with HLA alleles. Relative to equally common others, HLA-associated TCR beta chains showed greater clonal expansion in a later analysis. It was reported that the classifier diagnosed cytomegalovirus status with high specificity and sensitivity in both the original and validation cohorts.

The origin of this receptor is a man aged 25-40 years in good health and CMV-seropositive. Source material: PBMCs. This chain joins TRBV2 and TRBJ2-3, with 13 bases that match TRBD2. Written as DNA, the CDR3 is TGTGCCACTACGGGACTAGCGGGAACTACGCAGTATTTT. It yields the protein CATTGLAGTTQYF.